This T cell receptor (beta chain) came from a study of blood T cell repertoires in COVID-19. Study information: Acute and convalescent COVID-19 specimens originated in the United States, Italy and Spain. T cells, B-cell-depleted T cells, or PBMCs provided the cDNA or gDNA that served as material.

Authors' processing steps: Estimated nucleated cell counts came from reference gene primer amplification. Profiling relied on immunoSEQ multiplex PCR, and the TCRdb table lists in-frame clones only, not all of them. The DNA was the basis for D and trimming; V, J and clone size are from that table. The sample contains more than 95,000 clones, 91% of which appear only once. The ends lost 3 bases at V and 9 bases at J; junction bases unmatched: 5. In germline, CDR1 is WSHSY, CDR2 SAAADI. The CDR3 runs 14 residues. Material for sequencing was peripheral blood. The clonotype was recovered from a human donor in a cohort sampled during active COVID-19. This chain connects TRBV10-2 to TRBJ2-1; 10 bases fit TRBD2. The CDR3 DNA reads TGCGCCAGCAGTGAAGTAGCGGGAGGTGGTGAGCAGTTCTTC. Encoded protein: CASSEVAGGGEQFF.